Listed here are 29 T cell receptor beta chains from one sample, sequenced in a study of shared clonotypes between healthy human individuals. This table comes from immunoSEQ multiplex PCR, and its TCRdb copy is limited to in-frame clones, with some not included. The top ten clones hold 0.36% of a sample with 2,500,000 or so clones, approximately 93% of them seen once. The sequenced sample consisted of naive CD4+ T cells from PBMCs. Subset: CD45RA+ positively selected. These receptors originate from a man aged 18 to 30 in good health. Some clones in this sample may be carry-over from other donors' samples.

This clone was counted between two and nine times. The V and J genes are TRBV18 and TRBJ1-1, with D possibly being TRBD1 (5 bases). The CDR3 is 15 residues long. The germline V gene has CDR1 KGHSH and CDR2 LQKENI. Trimming took 3 bases from V and 1 from J, leaving 12 bases between them. The CDR3: CASSPQGWGNTEAFF. The CDR3 coding sequence is TGTGCCAGCTCACCGCAGGGTTGGGGGAACACTGAAGCTTTCTTT.

This sequence joins TRBV7-3 and TRBJ2-2; TRBD2 matches 10 bases. J was trimmed by 3 bases and V by 1 base; bases with no gene match: 8. Germline V gene sequence: CDR1 SGHTA, CDR2 FQGTGA. CDR3 size: 18 residues. The CDR3 DNA is TGTGCCAGCAGCTTAAAAGGGAGCGGGAGGGCCGACACCGGGGAGCTGTTTTTT. Protein sequence: CASSLKGSGRADTGELFF.

The genes are TRBV4-3 and TRBJ2-7, with 8 bases that match TRBD2. Trimming cost V 0 bases and J 3 bases; bases outside gene matches: 4. CDR3 length equals 15 residues. CDR1 is LGHNA, CDR2 YSLEER, per germline. The CDR3 sequence is CASSQDEREFYEQYF. The CDR3, as DNA: TGCGCCAGCAGCCAAGATGAGCGGGAGTTCTACGAGCAGTACTTC.

In this sample, this clone turned up once. This sequence joins TRBV5-1 and TRBJ1-4; 7 nucleotides align to TRBD1. Trimming removed 2 bases from V and 5 bases from J; junction bases left unmatched: 3. The germline V gene encodes CDR1 SGHRS and CDR2 YFSETQ. The CDR3 loop spans 14 amino acids. The CDR3 sequence: CASSFKQGNEKLFF. The DNA of the CDR3 is TGCGCCAGCAGCTTTAAACAGGGGAATGAAAAACTGTTTTTT. The whole variable domain, remainder taken from reference TRBV5-1 and TRBJ1-4, is KAGVTQTPRYLIKTRGQQVTLSCSPISGHRSVSWYQQTPGQGLQFLFEYFSETQRNKGNFPGRFSGRQFSNSRSEMNVSTLELGDSALYLCASSFKQGNEKLFFGSGTQLSVL.

The chain recombines TRBV5-4 with TRBJ2-3; 12 bases are shared with TRBD2. CDR1 SGHNT and CDR2 YYREEE come from the germline V gene (reference sequence). This CDR3 spans 16 amino acids. The junction had 7 bases not matched to a gene; V was cut back by 5 bases and J by 3 bases. In DNA form, the CDR3 reads TGTGCCAGCAGGGACGGACTAGCGGGAAAGACAGATACGCAGTATTTT. Translated, it gives CASRDGLAGKTDTQYF.

The genes are TRBV14 and TRBJ2-7; 11 bases line up with TRBD2. The CDR3 consists of 15 residues. Trimming removed 2 bases from V and 5 bases from J; junction bases left unmatched: 5. Germline V gene data show CDR1 as SGHDN and CDR2 as FVKESK. The CDR3 region has the DNA TGTGCCAGCAGCCAACTGGGACTAGCGGAGAACGAGCAGTACTTC. This codes for CASSQLGLAENEQYF.

CDR3 nucleotide sequence: TGTGCCAGCCGGAGGGCAGGGGGGGCCTACGAGCAGTACTTC. Protein sequence: CASRRAGGAYEQYF. The chain combines TRBV6-6 with TRBJ2-7; D may match TRBD1 or TRBD2 (7 bases each). V was cut by 8 bases and J by 2 bases, with 16 bases left in between. CDR1 MNHNY and CDR2 SVGAGI come from the germline V gene (reference sequence). CDR3 length equals 14 residues.

The chain uses TRBV9 and TRBJ1-1; 8 positions agree with TRBD1. The V segment lost 4 bases and the J segment 5 bases; nucleotides outside the gene matches: 10. Germline CDR1 reads SGDLS; CDR2 reads YYNGEE. This CDR3 is 15 amino acids long. The CDR3 loop reads CASSLPDRDRTEAFF. The CDR3 DNA reads as TGTGCCAGCAGCCTACCGGACAGGGATCGAACTGAAGCTTTCTTT.

The chain has TRBV2 and TRBJ2-3, with TRBD1 matching over 8 bases. V was pared by 8 bases and J by 2 bases, with 9 bases of the junction left unmatched. The CDR3 is 15 amino acids. Germline lookup yields CDR1 SNHLY and CDR2 FYNNEI. This chain's CDR3 is CASGRQGSYTDTQYF. DNA of the CDR3: TGTGCCAGCGGGCGACAGGGGTCCTACACAGATACGCAGTATTTT.

The gene calls are TRBV7-2 and TRBJ2-5, with unresolved D. Germline V gene lookup returns CDR1 SGHTA and CDR2 FQGNSA. V was shortened by 3 bases and J by 7 bases, with 18 bases between the two germline ends. The CDR3 is 15 residues long. CDR3 nucleotides: TGTGCCAGCAGCTTGGAAATGTCTCCCGGTGGGACCCAGTACTTC. Residues: CASSLEMSPGGTQYF.

The chain employs TRBV28 and TRBJ2-2; the D is unclear. Looked up from germline, CDR1 is MDHEN and CDR2 is SYDVKM. The CDR3 runs to 15 residues. V dropped 7 bases and J dropped 0 bases, with 12 bases sitting between them. This chain's CDR3 is CASNGPPANTGELFF. CDR3 in DNA: TGTGCCAGCAATGGGCCACCCGCGAACACCGGGGAGCTGTTTTTT.

Remarks on this clone: Additional DNA sequences in this sample encode the identical CDR3. This chain joins TRBV9 and TRBJ2-7; 9 bases agree with TRBD1. The CDR3 spans 15 residues. Losses at the gene ends were 0 bases for V and 5 bases for J; bases not matched to a gene: 6. Germline CDR1 SGDLS, CDR2 YYNGEE. The CDR3, as DNA: TGTGCCAGCAGCGTAGGAGGACAGGGGATTCACGAGCAGTACTTC. This translates into CASSVGGQGIHEQYF.

This sequence joins TRBV6-1 and TRBJ2-7; 7 positions agree with TRBD1. This CDR3 has 15 residues. V gave up 7 bases and J gave up 0 bases; unmatched junction bases: 9. Germline CDR1 is MNHNS and CDR2 is SASEGT. The CDR3 here is CASNRQGSNSYEQYF. In nucleotides, the CDR3 is TGTGCCAGCAATCGACAGGGATCGAACTCCTACGAGCAGTACTTC.

The genes are TRBV28 and TRBJ1-2; D is possibly TRBD1 (6 bases). CDR1 MDHEN and CDR2 SYDVKM come from the germline V gene. Trimming shortened V by 6 bases and J by 4 bases, and 9 bases separated the two germline ends. The CDR3 is 12 residues long. The CDR3 loop is CASRGGVYGYTF. The CDR3 DNA reads TGTGCCAGCAGAGGGGGTGTCTATGGCTACACCTTC.

This clone was seen a single time. In nucleotides, the CDR3 is TGTGCCAGCAGCTTTACCGGGACTAGCACAGATACGCAGTATTTT. This encodes CASSFTGTSTDTQYF. The gene calls are TRBV11-2 and TRBJ2-3; D might be TRBD2 (6 bases). CDR3 size: 15 residues. Germline V gene lookup returns CDR1 SGHAT and CDR2 FQNNGV. Trimming shortened V by 3 bases and J by 0 bases, and 10 bases separated the two germline ends.

The chain joins TRBV7-3 to TRBJ1-3; D is perhaps TRBD1 (5 bases). The CDR3 is 16 amino acids. Germline CDR1 reads SGHTA; CDR2 reads FQGTGA. V lost 4 bases to trimming and J lost 0 bases, with 13 bases between them. The CDR3 region is CASSWRGRVSGNTIYF. CDR3 DNA sequence: TGTGCCAGCAGCTGGAGGGGCAGGGTCTCTGGAAACACCATATATTTT.

This chain links TRBV5-4 with TRBJ2-1; the match to TRBD2 covers 12 bases. The CDR3 covers 16 residues. Trimming removed 3 bases from V and 10 bases from J; junction bases left unmatched: 11. The germline CDR1 and CDR2 sequences are SGHNT and YYREEE (reference sequence). This chain's CDR3 is CASSSLAGGGWGEQFF. Written as DNA, the CDR3 is TGTGCCAGCAGCTCCCTAGCGGGAGGGGGATGGGGAGAGCAGTTCTTC.

Note on this clone: Different DNA sequences within this sample yield the same CDR3. The gene calls are TRBV11-1 and TRBJ2-1, with 16 bases aligning to TRBD2. CDR1 and CDR2 (germline): SGHAT, FQDESV (reference sequence). J lost 7 bases, V lost 3 bases, and 6 bases had no gene match. The CDR3 has 17 amino acids. The CDR3 spells CASSFGTSGRVANEQFF. The CDR3 DNA sequence: TGTGCCAGCAGCTTTGGGACTAGCGGGAGGGTGGCGAATGAGCAGTTCTTC. The full variable domain, completed using reference TRBV11-1 and TRBJ2-1, is EAEVAQSPRYKITEKSQAVAFWCDPISGHATLYWYRQILGQGPELLVQFQDESVVDDSQLPKDRFSAERLKGVDSTLKIQPAELGDSAMYLCASSFGTSGRVANEQFFGPGTRLTVL.

The CDR3 is CASSFAGTGDHNEQFF. CDR3 sequence (DNA): TGCGCCAGCAGCTTTGCCGGGACAGGGGATCACAATGAGCAGTTCTTC. This chain connects TRBV5-1 to TRBJ2-1; 10 bases line up with TRBD1. V dropped 2 bases and J dropped 5; count of bases not matched to a gene: 7. CDR1 is SGHRS, CDR2 YFSETQ, per germline. The CDR3 extends over 16 amino acids.

J is TRBJ1-3 and V is TRBV19; a possible D gene is TRBD1 (6 bases). The CDR3 is made up of 16 amino acids. V was trimmed by 6 bases and J by 1 base, leaving 16 bases between them. Germline V gene lookup returns CDR1 LNHDA and CDR2 SQIVND (reference sequence). CDR3 nucleotide sequence: TGTGCCAGTAGAGATAGGGACATTCGTTCTGGAAACACCATATATTTT. Amino acids: CASRDRDIRSGNTIYF. The full variable domain, its missing parts supplied by reference TRBV19 and TRBJ1-3, is DGGITQSPKYLFRKEGQNVTLSCEQNLNHDAMYWYRQDPGQGLRLIYYSQIVNDFQKGDIAEGYSVSREKKESFPLTVTSAQKNPTAFYLCASRDRDIRSGNTIYFGEGSWLTVV.

This clone was counted a single time. The chain carries TRBV14 and TRBJ2-2; D is undetermined. The CDR3 covers 13 residues. The V and J ends lost 6 bases and 4 bases respectively, with 9 bases between them. Germline CDR1 and CDR2: SGHDN and FVKESK. DNA for the CDR3: TGTGCCAGCAGGGGCACATCCACCGGGGAGCTGTTTTTT. The encoded protein is CASRGTSTGELFF.

V is TRBV6-6 and J is TRBJ1-3; D may be TRBD1 (5 bases). V lost 3 bases, J lost 2 bases, and 14 bases lay in between. This CDR3 has 16 residues. In germline, CDR1 is MNHNY, CDR2 SVGAGI (reference sequence). The CDR3 is CASSYVGASAGNTIYF. CDR3 in DNA: TGTGCCAGCAGTTATGTCGGGGCTTCGGCTGGAAACACCATATATTTT.

This chain joins TRBV7-2 and TRBJ2-2; tentatively, D is TRBD2 (6 bases). The CDR3 runs 15 residues. Trimming left V 5 bases short and J 1 base short, with 11 bases between. Germline-derived CDR1 and CDR2 are SGHTA and FQGNSA. CDR3 sequence reads: CASSPGLWNTGELFF. Here the CDR3 DNA reads TGTGCCAGCAGCCCAGGACTATGGAACACCGGGGAGCTGTTTTTT. The whole variable domain, filled in from reference TRBV7-2 and TRBJ2-2, reads GAGVSQSPSNKVTEKGKDVELRCDPISGHTALYWYRQSLGQGLEFLIYFQGNSAPDKSGLPSDRFSAERTGGSVSTLTIQRTQQEDSAVYLCASSPGLWNTGELFFGEGSRLTVL.

This clone came up a few times. In DNA, the CDR3 is TGTGCCAGCAGCTTAGACCGCACCCAGCCCCAGCATTTT. Residues: CASSLDRTQPQHF. This chain joins TRBV7-2 and TRBJ1-5; D is uncertain. The CDR3 spans 13 residues. CDR1 is SGHTA, CDR2 FQGNSA, per germline. V lost 1 base and J 7 bases, leaving 8 bases between the germline ends.

Remarks on this clone: The identical CDR3 is also encoded by other nucleotide sequences in the sample. The chain links TRBV28 to TRBJ2-5; 9 bases match TRBD2. The CDR3 covers 14 residues. CDR1 and CDR2 from the germline V gene are MDHEN and SYDVKM. The V segment lost 1 base and the J segment 5 bases; nucleotides outside the gene matches: 2. CDR3 loop: CASSLLAGEETQYF. The CDR3 DNA is TGTGCCAGCAGTTTATTAGCGGGAGAGGAGACCCAGTACTTC.

The rearrangement uses TRBV15 and TRBJ2-1; D may be TRBD1 or TRBD2 (6 bases each). Trimming took 8 bases from V and 6 from J, leaving 14 bases between them. CDR1 and CDR2 (germline): LNHNV, YYDKDF (reference sequence). The CDR3 runs 13 residues. CDR3 DNA: TGTGCCACCCGGGGGCTAGCGATCAATGAGCAGTTCTTC. Translated: CATRGLAINEQFF.

The chain joins TRBV27 to TRBJ1-4; D unresolved. This CDR3 contains 12 residues. Per the germline V gene, CDR1 is MNHEY and CDR2 is SMNVEV (reference sequence). Between the trimmed V and J ends, which lost 9 bases and 4 bases, there was a span of 9 bases. The CDR3 region has the DNA TGTGCCAGACCCGGTTTTAATGAAAAACTGTTTTTT. Its translation: CARPGFNEKLFF. The whole variable domain, filled in from reference TRBV27 and TRBJ1-4, reads EAQVTQNPRYLITVTGKKLTVTCSQNMNHEYMSWYRQDPGLGLRQIYYSMNVEVTDKGDVPEGYKVSRKEKRNFPLILESPSPNQTSLYFCARPGFNEKLFFGSGTQLSVL.

In the case of this clone: Other DNA sequences within the sample encode an identical CDR3. The chain joins TRBV28 to TRBJ2-7; 10 nucleotides line up with TRBD1. The CDR3 covers 13 residues. Germline V gene sequence: CDR1 MDHEN, CDR2 SYDVKM. The ends lost 5 bases at V and 4 bases at J; junction bases unmatched: 2. CDR3 in amino acids: CASSRTGGYEQYF. CDR3 in DNA: TGTGCCAGCAGTCGGACAGGGGGGTACGAGCAGTACTTC.

The chain carries TRBV20-1 and TRBJ2-2; D gene unclear. V lost 7 bases, J lost 7 bases, and 10 bases lay in between. The length of the CDR3 is 11 residues. Germline loops: CDR1 DFQATT, CDR2 SNEGSKA (reference sequence). CDR3 sequence: CSVRRFGELFF. The CDR3 bases are TGCAGTGTACGTAGATTCGGGGAGCTGTTTTTT.